The entry that follows covers one TCR beta chain sequence. No antigen is known for it. UMIs and sample barcodes were carried by the TCR alpha and TCR beta cDNA libraries that 5'RACE produced using constant-segment primers. In TCRdb, the 5' RACE reads were re-called with MiXCR into one record per CDR3 protein. This table holds some 300,000 distinct CDR3 sequences, around 20% found once. Germline CDR1 reads KGHSH; CDR2 reads LQKENI. The CDR3 consists of 13 residues. V was trimmed by 0 bases and J by 9 bases, leaving 11 bases between them. The source of the sample is a study of T-cell memory formation after mild COVID-19. Study-wide results and caveats: Whereas later expanders leaned CD4+, clones contracting day 15 to 85 showed a balanced CD4/CD8 makeup. Among CD4+ contracting clones, most were CM and EM, and CD8+ ones EMRA.

The V gene is TRBV18, the J gene TRBJ2-5, with no clear D. Specimen: PBMCs or a T cell subset sorted from them (not recorded which). The sequence was obtained from a man aged 18 to 30 who had mild COVID-19 (a few samples of this study predate the infection). Cell type and time point are not known. The CDR3 loop is CASSPPPLGSQYF. As DNA, the CDR3 is TGTGCCAGCTCACCACCGCCCCTGGGGTCCCAGTACTTC.